This T cell receptor beta chain was found in a study of human CD8 memory T cell subsets. Study conclusions and caveats: Stem-like memory and precursor exhausted T cells were similarly highly diverse; effector memory cells were not.

The CDR3 sequence is 16 residues long. CDR1 and CDR2 from the germline V gene are PRHDT and FYEKMQ (reference sequence). TCR beta libraries were made by UMI-labeled 5' RACE. TCRdb reprocessed the 5' RACE reads, keeping one entry per CDR3 protein, no DNA. The ten most abundant clones cover over 8.5% of a sample with about 10,000 distinct CDR3 sequences. Note on this clonotype: Its antigen remains unidentified.

The chain combines TRBV13 with TRBJ1-1. The receptor comes from a human donor in good health. The sequenced sample was CD8+ T cells from PBMCs. The CDR3 reads CASSLGPEIAGPAAFF.